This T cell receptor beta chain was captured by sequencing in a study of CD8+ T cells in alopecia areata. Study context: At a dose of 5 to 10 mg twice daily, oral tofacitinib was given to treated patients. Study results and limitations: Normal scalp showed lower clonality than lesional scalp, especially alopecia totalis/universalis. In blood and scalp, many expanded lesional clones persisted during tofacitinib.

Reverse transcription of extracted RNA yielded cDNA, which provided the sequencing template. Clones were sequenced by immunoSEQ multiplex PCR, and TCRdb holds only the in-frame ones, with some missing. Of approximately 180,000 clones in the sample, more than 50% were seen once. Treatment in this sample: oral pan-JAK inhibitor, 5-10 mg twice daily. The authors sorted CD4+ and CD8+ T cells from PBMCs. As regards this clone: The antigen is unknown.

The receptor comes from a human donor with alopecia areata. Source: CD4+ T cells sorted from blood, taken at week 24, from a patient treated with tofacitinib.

The CDR3 protein is CASSTGTGGEQPQHF. CDR3 bases: TGTGCCAGTAGTACCGGGACAGGGGGCGAGCAGCCCCAGCATTTT. The rearrangement joins TRBV19 to TRBJ1-5; 12 bases are a match to TRBD1. The V gene end was trimmed by 4 bases and the J gene end by 7 bases; junction bases not matched to a gene: 5. Per the germline V gene, CDR1 is LNHDA and CDR2 is SQIVND (reference sequence). This CDR3 has 15 amino acids.